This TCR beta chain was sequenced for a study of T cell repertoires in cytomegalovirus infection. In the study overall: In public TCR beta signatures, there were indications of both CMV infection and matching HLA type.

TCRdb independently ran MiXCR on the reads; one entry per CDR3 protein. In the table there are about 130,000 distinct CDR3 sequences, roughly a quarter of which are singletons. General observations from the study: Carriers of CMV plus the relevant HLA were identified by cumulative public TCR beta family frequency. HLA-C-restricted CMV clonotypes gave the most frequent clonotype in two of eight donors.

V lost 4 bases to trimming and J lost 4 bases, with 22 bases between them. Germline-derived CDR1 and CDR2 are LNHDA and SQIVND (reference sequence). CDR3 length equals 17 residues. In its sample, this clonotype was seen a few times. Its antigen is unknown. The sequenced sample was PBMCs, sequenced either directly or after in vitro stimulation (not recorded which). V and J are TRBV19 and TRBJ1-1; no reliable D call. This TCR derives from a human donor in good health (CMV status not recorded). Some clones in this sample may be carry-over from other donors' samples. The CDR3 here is CASSTRGLVGMGTEAFF. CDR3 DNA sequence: TGTGCCAGTAGTACCCGCGGTTTGGTGGGAATGGGCACTGAAGCTTTCTTT.